Listed below are T cell receptor beta chains from one sample, sequenced in a study of control samples from healthy donors and cancer patients. The data were produced by immunoSEQ multiplex PCR, yet TCRdb's version contains in-frame clones alone and is incomplete. The sample lists approximately 97,000 clones; around 90% were seen once. Sequenced: blood. These receptors came from a woman between 18 and 29 years old in good health. CDR3s include the opening cysteine and the closing phenylalanine or tryptophan. A D gene is named only where the DNA matches it firmly. Part of the rows lack a size; the others show once, few, many or a class for expanded clones.

clone size	D gene	V gene	J gene	CDR3 DNA	CDR3 protein
NA	TRBD1	TRBV28	TRBJ1-1	TGTGCCAGCAGTGCCGGGACAGGGGGGGATAGGACTGAAGCTTTCTTT	CASSAGTGGDRTEAFF
NA	TRBD2	TRBV9	TRBJ2-7	TGTGCCAGCAGCGTACTAGCGGGAGGGGGCGAGCAGTACTTC	CASSVLAGGGEQYF
NA	TRBD1	TRBV5-4	TRBJ2-6	TGTGCCAGCAGCGACATGACAGGGAGCTCTGGGGCCAACGTCCTGACTTTC	CASSDMTGSSGANVLTF
NA	NA	TRBV5-1	TRBJ1-4	TGCGCCAGCAGCTCTACTCCGGGACCACCTTCTAATGAAAAACTGTTTTTT	CASSSTPGPPSNEKLFF
NA	TRBD2	TRBV7-3	TRBJ2-5	TGTGCCAGTTCAGGCGGGAGAAAGGAGACCCAGTACTTC	CASSGGRKETQYF
NA	NA	TRBV9	TRBJ2-2	TGTGCCAGCAGCGTAGCCAGGGACACCGGGGAGCTGTTTTTT	CASSVARDTGELFF
NA	NA	TRBV3-1/TRBV3-2	TRBJ2-5	TGTGCCAGCAGCCCCATGGCACTAGGGGTGCGGACCCAGTACTTC	CASSPMALGVRTQYF
NA	NA	TRBV29-1	TRBJ2-2	TGCAGCGTTGAACTACTGACGGGGGTCACCGGGGAGCTGTTTTTT	CSVELLTGVTGELFF
NA	NA	TRBV13	TRBJ2-7	TGTGCCAGCAGCTTAAAAGGTCCGGGGCACGAGCAGTACTTC	CASSLKGPGHEQYF
NA	NA	TRBV5-1	TRBJ2-7	TGCGCCAGCAGCTTGGATTGGCGGGACCGTTCCTACGAGCAGTACTTC	CASSLDWRDRSYEQYF
NA	NA	TRBV7-6	TRBJ2-1	TGTGCCAGCAGCTTACCCGCCCGCAATGAGCAGTTCTTC	CASSLPARNEQFF
NA	NA	TRBV30	TRBJ1-3	TGTGCCTGGAGGGCCCCGGGCTCTGGAAACACCATATATTTT	CAWRAPGSGNTIYF
NA	NA	TRBV18	TRBJ2-1	TGTGCCAGCTCAACTTTAACAGGGAGCTCCTACAATGAGCAGTTCTTC	CASSTLTGSSYNEQFF
NA	TRBD2	TRBV11-3	TRBJ2-1	TGTGCCAGCAGACCGGGCGGGAGTAGGTACAATGAGCAGTTCTTC	CASRPGGSRYNEQFF
NA	TRBD1	TRBV25-1	TRBJ2-5	TGTGCCAGCAGTGACCTGACAGGGGGCGATGTTGAGACCCAGTACTTC	CASSDLTGGDVETQYF
NA	TRBD1	TRBV19	TRBJ1-1	TGTGCCAGTAGCGGGGGGGACAGCTGGAACACTGAAGCTTTCTTT	CASSGGDSWNTEAFF
NA	NA	TRBV19	TRBJ1-3	TGTGCCAGTAGCACCAGGGGCTCTGCCTCTGGAAACACCATATATTTT	CASSTRGSASGNTIYF
few	TRBD1	TRBV6-5	TRBJ1-5	TGTGCCAGCAGTTCCAACAGACAGGGGACCCGGCATTTT	CASSSNRQGTRHF
NA	TRBD1	TRBV6-5	TRBJ1-2	TGTGCCAGCAGTCGGGACAGAACCGCCTATGGCTACACCTTC	CASSRDRTAYGYTF
NA	NA	TRBV5-1	TRBJ1-5	TGCGCCAGCAGCTTCGATGGTAATCAGCCCCAGCATTTT	CASSFDGNQPQHF
NA	NA	TRBV28	TRBJ2-3	TGTGCCAGCAGTTTTCCCCTGCAGCTTACGCAGTATTTT	CASSFPLQLTQYF
NA	NA	TRBV6-4	TRBJ2-1	TGTGCCAGCAGTGACTCAAGGGGGAGGGCCAAGGATGAGCAGTTCTTC	CASSDSRGRAKDEQFF
NA	TRBD1	TRBV6-5	TRBJ1-2	TGTGCCAGCAGGTCCGGGACAGGGGGCAGTGGCTACACCTTC	CASRSGTGGSGYTF
NA	TRBD2	TRBV24-1	TRBJ2-7	TGTGCCTCCGAAATAGCGGGAGAAATCTACGAGCAGTACTTC	CASEIAGEIYEQYF
NA	TRBD1	TRBV28	TRBJ2-7	TGTGCCAGCAGCACCGGGACAGGCACCTACGAGCAGTACTTC	CASSTGTGTYEQYF
NA	TRBD1	TRBV5-1	TRBJ2-3	TGCGCCAGCAGCTTATGGGGACAGGTCACAGATACGCAGTATTTT	CASSLWGQVTDTQYF
NA	TRBD1	TRBV15	TRBJ2-5	TGTGCCACCAGCAGCGACAGGGTTGGGATGACCCAGTACTTC	CATSSDRVGMTQYF
NA	NA	TRBV6-4	TRBJ2-2	TGTGCCAGCACGCCAGGGAGAGACACCGGGGAGCTGTTTTTT	CASTPGRDTGELFF
NA	TRBD2	TRBV24-1	TRBJ2-5	TGTGCCACCAGTGATGCCCTGGGGTCGGGGGGAGAGACCCAGTACTTC	CATSDALGSGGETQYF
NA	NA	TRBV12-3/TRBV12-4	TRBJ2-7	TGTGCCAGCAGTTTTTGGCCAGCCTACGAGCAGTACTTC	CASSFWPAYEQYF
NA	NA	TRBV7-9	TRBJ1-1	TGTGCCAGCAGCTTAAAAAGTACCACTGAAGCTTTCTTT	CASSLKSTTEAFF
NA	NA	TRBV12-5	TRBJ2-1	TGTGCTAGTGGTCGGACAACCTACAATGAGCAGTTCTTC	CASGRTTYNEQFF
NA	NA	TRBV24-1	TRBJ2-5	TGTGCCACCAGTGATAGGGACACCTACGAAGAGACCCAGTACTTC	CATSDRDTYEETQYF
NA	NA	TRBV14	TRBJ1-6	TGTGCCAGCAGCCAAGAACCAGGGCTCTATAATTCACCCCTCCACTTT	CASSQEPGLYNSPLHF